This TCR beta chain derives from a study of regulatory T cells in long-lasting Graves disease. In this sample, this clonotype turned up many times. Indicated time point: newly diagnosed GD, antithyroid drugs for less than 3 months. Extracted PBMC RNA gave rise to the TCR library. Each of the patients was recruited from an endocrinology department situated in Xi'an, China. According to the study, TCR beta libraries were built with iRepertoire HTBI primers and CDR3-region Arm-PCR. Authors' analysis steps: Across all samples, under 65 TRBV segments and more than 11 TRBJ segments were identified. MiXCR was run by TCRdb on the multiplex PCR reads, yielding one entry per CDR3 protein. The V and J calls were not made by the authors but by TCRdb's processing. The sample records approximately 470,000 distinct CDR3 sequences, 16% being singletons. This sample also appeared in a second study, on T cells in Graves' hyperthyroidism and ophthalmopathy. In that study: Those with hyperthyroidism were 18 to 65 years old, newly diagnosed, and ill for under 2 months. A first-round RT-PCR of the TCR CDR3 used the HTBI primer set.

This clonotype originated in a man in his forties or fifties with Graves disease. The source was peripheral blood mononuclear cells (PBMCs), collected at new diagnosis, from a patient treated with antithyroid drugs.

The CDR3 DNA reads as TGTGCCAGCAGTTTTAGTGGGACAGGGGACCACTACGAGCAGTACTTC. Translated, it gives CASSFSGTGDHYEQYF. The J gene is TRBJ2-7, the V gene TRBV28; 10 bases fit TRBD1. With V trimmed by 3 bases and J by 3 bases, 8 bases remained unmatched. CDR3 size: 16 residues. Germline CDR1 MDHEN, CDR2 SYDVKM.